A selection of T cell receptor beta chains follows, all from one sample in a study of shared clonotypes between healthy human individuals. The table came from immunoSEQ multiplex PCR; TCRdb's copy has only in-frame clones and leaves some out. Among about 700,000 clones listed, around 90% were seen once. The sample taken for sequencing was naive CD8+ T cells sorted from blood. The receptors shown here come from a man in his thirties or forties in good health. The CDR3 runs from the conserved cysteine through the conserved F or W. D genes are given only for firm matches. A row's size may be missing; if present it is once, few, many or a size class.

TRBV27	TRBJ2-6	NA	NA	CASSPQVSGANVLTF	TGTGCCAGCAGCCCACAGGTGTCTGGGGCCAACGTCCTGACTTTC
TRBV4-3	TRBJ2-7	NA	TRBD2	CASSSSIGLAGADKQYF	TGCGCCAGCAGCTCAAGCATTGGGCTAGCGGGAGCAGACAAGCAGTACTTC
TRBV5-1	TRBJ2-1	NA	NA	CASSLGLGDEQFF	TGCGCCAGCAGCTTGGGGTTGGGCGATGAGCAGTTCTTC
TRBV7-2	TRBJ2-1	NA	NA	CASSLGPSTHSYNEQFF	TGTGCCAGTAGCTTAGGTCCTAGCACCCACTCCTACAATGAGCAGTTCTTC
TRBV4-1	TRBJ1-1	NA	NA	CASSHNRDGGEAFF	TGCGCCAGCAGCCACAACAGGGATGGTGGTGAAGCTTTCTTT
TRBV15	TRBJ2-1	NA	TRBD2	CATSGRLAGRYNEQFF	TGTGCCACCAGCGGCCGACTAGCGGGAAGGTACAATGAGCAGTTCTTC
TRBV18	TRBJ1-4	NA	NA	CASSPPLMTYEKLFF	TGTGCCAGCTCACCACCACTGATGACCTACGAAAAACTGTTTTTT
TRBV29-1	TRBJ2-1	NA	NA	CSVETVESSYNEQFF	TGCAGCGTTGAAACCGTCGAGAGCTCCTACAATGAGCAGTTCTTC
TRBV7-9	TRBJ2-3	NA	NA	CASSLGGWGTDTQYF	TGTGCCAGCAGCTTAGGGGGGTGGGGCACAGATACGCAGTATTTT
TRBV27	TRBJ2-1	NA	NA	CASSLYRGGNEQFF	TGTGCCAGCAGTTTATACAGGGGGGGAAATGAGCAGTTCTTC
TRBV5-1	TRBJ1-1	NA	NA	CASSLEGWTEAFF	TGCGCCAGCAGCTTGGAGGGATGGACTGAAGCTTTCTTT
TRBV28	TRBJ2-3	NA	TRBD2	CASSPGTSGTNTDTQYF	TGTGCCAGCAGTCCAGGGACTAGCGGAACTAACACAGATACGCAGTATTTT
TRBV7-9	TRBJ2-4	NA	TRBD2	CASSFPRLAGGGDIQYF	TGTGCCAGCAGCTTTCCCAGATTAGCGGGAGGGGGAGACATTCAGTACTTC
TRBV7-7	TRBJ2-7	NA	NA	CASSLDIGYEQYF	TGTGCCAGCAGCTTAGATATAGGGTACGAGCAGTACTTC
TRBV9	TRBJ1-1	once	TRBD1	CASSGRPGQGAGTEAFF	TGTGCCAGCAGCGGACGGCCGGGACAGGGGGCTGGCACTGAAGCTTTCTTT
TRBV7-9	TRBJ2-5	NA	NA	CASSGLAGGYQETQYF	TGTGCCAGCAGTGGGCTGGCGGGTGGGTACCAAGAGACCCAGTACTTC
TRBV15	TRBJ2-7	NA	NA	CATSRDDGGAGWNEQYF	TGTGCCACCAGCAGAGATGATGGGGGCGCGGGCTGGAACGAGCAGTACTTC
TRBV5-8	TRBJ2-1	NA	NA	CASSFINEQFF	TGTGCCAGCAGCTTTATCAATGAGCAGTTCTTC
TRBV4-1	TRBJ2-7	NA	TRBD2	CASSHIPSGSNYEQYF	TGCGCCAGCAGCCATATTCCTAGCGGGTCTAACTACGAGCAGTACTTC
TRBV10-2	TRBJ2-2	NA	NA	CASLGTGELFF	TGCGCCAGCCTGGGCACCGGGGAGCTGTTTTTT
TRBV7-9	TRBJ1-4	NA	NA	CASSTRTDEKLFF	TGTGCCAGCAGCACTCGGACAGATGAAAAACTGTTTTTT
TRBV5-5	TRBJ1-1	NA	NA	CASSLLGRMNTEAFF	TGTGCCAGCAGCTTGTTGGGCAGGATGAACACTGAAGCTTTCTTT
TRBV15	TRBJ2-7	NA	TRBD1	CATSRESPRDRAYEQYF	TGTGCCACCAGCAGAGAAAGCCCGAGGGACAGAGCCTACGAGCAGTACTTC
TRBV28	TRBJ1-5	NA	NA	CASSFWSNQPQHF	TGTGCCAGCAGTTTCTGGAGCAATCAGCCCCAGCATTTT
TRBV9	TRBJ2-7	once	NA	CASSVGGSYAYEQYF	TGTGCCAGCAGCGTAGGAGGTAGCTACGCCTACGAGCAGTACTTC
TRBV19	TRBJ1-1	NA	NA	CASSASGGGNTEAFF	TGTGCCAGTAGTGCCTCGGGAGGAGGAAACACTGAAGCTTTCTTT
TRBV4-1	TRBJ1-4	NA	NA	CASSQGGGVNEKLFF	TGCGCCAGCAGCCAGGGGGGAGGCGTTAATGAAAAACTGTTTTTT
TRBV13	TRBJ2-2	NA	TRBD1	CASSSTGKNTGELFF	TGTGCCAGCAGCTCGACAGGGAAGAACACCGGGGAGCTGTTTTTT
TRBV7-3	TRBJ2-3	NA	NA	CASSPDISTDTQYF	TGTGCCAGCAGCCCCGACATTAGCACAGATACGCAGTATTTT
TRBV28	TRBJ1-3	NA	NA	CASSLADRWRDLDTIYF	TGTGCCAGCAGTTTAGCAGACAGGTGGCGAGACTTGGACACCATATATTTT
TRBV14	TRBJ2-7	NA	NA	CASSPTYEQYF	TGTGCCAGCAGCCCGACCTACGAGCAGTACTTC
TRBV4-3	TRBJ2-2	NA	TRBD2	CASSQESVVGLAGTGELFF	TGCGCCAGCAGCCAAGAGAGCGTGGTTGGACTAGCGGGCACCGGGGAGCTGTTTTTT
TRBV10-2	TRBJ2-3	NA	TRBD1	CASSGTPGQGVGTQYF	TGCGCCAGCAGTGGCACCCCGGGCCAGGGGGTGGGGACGCAGTATTTT
TRBV28	TRBJ2-7	NA	TRBD2	CASSPRDYSYEQYF	TGTGCCAGCAGCCCTAGGGACTATTCCTACGAGCAGTACTTC
TRBV9	TRBJ2-2	NA	NA	CASSVARALPGELFF	TGTGCCAGCAGCGTAGCTAGGGCCCTACCCGGGGAGCTGTTTTTT
TRBV29-1	TRBJ2-7	once	NA	CSVEDRDFSYEQYF	TGCAGCGTTGAAGATCGAGATTTCTCCTACGAGCAGTACTTC
TRBV19	TRBJ2-1	NA	TRBD2	CASSRVAGGYNEQFF	TGTGCCAGTAGTCGCGTAGCGGGAGGTTACAATGAGCAGTTCTTC
TRBV5-4	TRBJ1-1	NA	NA	CASSLWQNTEAFF	TGTGCCAGCAGTCTCTGGCAGAACACTGAAGCTTTCTTT
TRBV4-2	TRBJ1-4	NA	TRBD1	CASSKHRGAANEKLFF	TGTGCCAGCAGCAAACACAGGGGGGCGGCTAATGAAAAACTGTTTTTT
TRBV9	TRBJ1-3	NA	NA	CASSVYKSGAGNTIYF	TGTGCCAGCAGCGTATACAAATCAGGGGCTGGAAACACCATATATTTT
TRBV5-6	TRBJ2-3	NA	NA	CASSLLTGTLDTDTQYF	TGTGCCAGCAGCTTGCTGACGGGAACCCTGGACACAGATACGCAGTATTTT
TRBV9	TRBJ1-1	once	NA	CASSVGRGLNTEAFF	TGTGCCAGCAGCGTAGGGCGGGGGTTGAACACTGAAGCTTTCTTT